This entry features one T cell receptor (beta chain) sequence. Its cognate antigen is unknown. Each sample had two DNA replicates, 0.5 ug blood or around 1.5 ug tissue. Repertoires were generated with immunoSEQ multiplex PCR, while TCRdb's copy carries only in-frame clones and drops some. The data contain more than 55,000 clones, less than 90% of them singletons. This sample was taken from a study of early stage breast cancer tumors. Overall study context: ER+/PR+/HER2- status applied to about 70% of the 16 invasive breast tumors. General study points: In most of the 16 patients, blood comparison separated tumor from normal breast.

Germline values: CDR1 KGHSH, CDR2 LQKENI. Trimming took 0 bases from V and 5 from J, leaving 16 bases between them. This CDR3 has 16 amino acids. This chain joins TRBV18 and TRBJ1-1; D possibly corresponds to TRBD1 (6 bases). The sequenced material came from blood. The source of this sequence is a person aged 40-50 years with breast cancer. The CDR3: CASSPPGPQGGTEAFF. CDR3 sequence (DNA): TGTGCCAGCTCACCACCGGGGCCACAGGGAGGGACTGAAGCTTTCTTT.